These T cell receptor beta chains were read from a single sample in a study of T-cell memory formation after mild COVID-19. TCRdb reanalysed the 5' RACE reads using MiXCR and keeps one entry per CDR3 protein. The table shows some 250,000 distinct CDR3 sequences, with approximately 9% occurring only once. The sequencing sample was made of PBMCs or a T cell subset sorted from them (not recorded which). The receptor set was obtained from a man between 18 and 35 years old who had mild COVID-19 (a few samples of this study predate the infection). Cell type and time point are not known. The CDR3 runs from the conserved cysteine through the conserved F or W. A D gene is named only where the DNA matches it firmly. Clone size, where shown, is once, few, many, or a class for clones that have expanded.

j_call clone_size d_call v_call cdr3_nt cdr3_aa
TRBJ1-1 many NA TRBV20-1 TGCAGTGTTCCCGACACCTCAGCGGCTTTCTTT CSVPDTSAAFF
TRBJ1-2 few NA TRBV7-3 TGTGCCAGCAGCTTTCTGAACCCAGGAATCCTCTATGGCTACACCTTC CASSFLNPGILYGYTF
TRBJ2-7 NA TRBD2 TRBV4-1 TGCGCCAGCGGTGTCTGGGGGGGGACGTACGAGCAGTACTTC CASGVWGGTYEQYF
TRBJ1-6 few NA TRBV4-1 TGCGCCAGCAGCCAAGAGGGCAGGGTTGGATCGGCCCTCCACTTT CASSQEGRVGSALHF
TRBJ2-1 NA TRBD1 TRBV29-1 TGCAGCGCTCAACAGGGGGGCAATGAGCAGTTCTTC CSAQQGGNEQFF
TRBJ2-2 NA NA TRBV5-4 TGTGCCAGCAGCTCGGGTAGTTGGGAGCTGTTTTTT CASSSGSWELFF
TRBJ2-7 few TRBD2 TRBV6-5 TGTGCCAGCAGTTACTCGCCCGGGGGGAGTTCCTACGAGCAGTACTTC CASSYSPGGSSYEQYF
TRBJ1-3 NA NA TRBV9 TGTGCCAGCAGCGTAGGGGCAGACTCTGGAAACACCATATATTTT CASSVGADSGNTIYF
TRBJ1-1 many NA TRBV6-5 TGTGCCAGCAGTCAACGACAGCTAATGGGCGCTTTCTTT CASSQRQLMGAFF
TRBJ1-2 few NA TRBV7-9 TGTGCCAGCAGCCCTAGACAGTCCGGCCGCTACACCTTC CASSPRQSGRYTF
TRBJ2-1 few TRBD1 TRBV6-5 TGTGCCAGCAGACCAACCGGGACAGGTATAGATGAGCAGTTCTTC CASRPTGTGIDEQFF
TRBJ1-2 NA TRBD1 TRBV19 TGTGCCAGTAGTATACAGTCGACAGGGGGCTATGGCTACACCTTC CASSIQSTGGYGYTF
TRBJ2-1 few TRBD2 TRBV7-2 TGTGCCAGCAGCTTAGCTAGCGGGGGGAACAATGAGCAGTTCTTC CASSLASGGNNEQFF
TRBJ2-7 NA TRBD2 TRBV7-8 TGTGCCAGCAGCTCCGGGGGGGCCGCGCGCGAGCAGTACTTC CASSSGGAAREQYF
TRBJ1-6 few NA TRBV20-1 TGCAGTGCTAGAGATGCAGGGGCGTATTCACCCCTCCACTTT CSARDAGAYSPLHF
TRBJ2-3 NA NA TRBV20-1 TGCAGTGCTAGAGAACGGAGACAGGGCACAGATACGCAGTATTTT CSARERRQGTDTQYF
TRBJ2-1 NA TRBD2 TRBV20-1 TGCAGTGCCACCCTAGCGGGGGGGCGGACTGAGCAGTTCTTC CSATLAGGRTEQFF
TRBJ1-6 NA TRBD1 TRBV20-1 TGCAGTGCTAGTCCAAGACAGGGAAATTCACCCCTCCACTTT CSASPRQGNSPLHF
TRBJ2-2 NA TRBD1 TRBV27 TGTGCCAGCAGTTTAGGGACAGGGGTCATTCAAGGGGAGCTGTTTTTT CASSLGTGVIQGELFF
TRBJ2-2 few TRBD2 TRBV7-2 TGTGCCAGCAGCTTAGCGGTAGCGGGCACCGGGGAGCTGTTTTTT CASSLAVAGTGELFF
TRBJ2-2 few NA TRBV7-8 TGTGCCAGCAGCATAGAGACGGGGGCGAACACCGGGGAGCTGTTTTTT CASSIETGANTGELFF
TRBJ2-5 few NA TRBV7-9 TGTGCCGGCAGCGTCGGGCCAAGAGGGGATGGGACCCAGTACTTC CAGSVGPRGDGTQYF
TRBJ2-1 many NA TRBV20-1 TGCAGTGCCAACTCTCAAGGGGCGCACAATGAGCAGTTCTTC CSANSQGAHNEQFF
TRBJ2-7 few NA TRBV7-2 TGTGCCAGCAGCTTGAGCGGCATCATGGCTTACGAGCAGTACTTC CASSLSGIMAYEQYF
TRBJ2-7 NA NA TRBV13 TGTGCCAGCAGCTTAGTAGGGAGTGTCTACGAGCAGTACTTC CASSLVGSVYEQYF
TRBJ1-6 few NA TRBV5-1 TGCGCCAGCAGCTTGGACGACGAGAATTCACCCCTCCACTTT CASSLDDENSPLHF